The present T cell receptor (beta chain) was sequenced within a study of patients and donors after allogeneic stem cell transplantation. The CDR3 covers 12 residues. From germline, CDR1 is SNHLY and CDR2 FYNNEI. V was trimmed by 6 bases and J by 7 bases, leaving 10 bases between them. TCRdb passed the RT-PCR reads through MiXCR, listing each CDR3 protein once. The table has tens of thousands of distinct CDR3 sequences, 4% to 5% seen once. This clonotype was observed many times. This receptor was obtained from a human donor who was either an allogeneic HSCT recipient or a stem cell or donor lymphocyte infusion donor (not recorded which). It is not recorded whose cells these are; they may come from a transplant donor. Sequencing was done on a sample of blood, either unsorted or a sorted T cell fraction (not recorded which). The V and J genes are TRBV2 and TRBJ1-5; D is undetermined. The CDR3 sequence is CASRAQEQPQHF. The CDR3 DNA sequence: TGTGCCAGCAGGGCGCAGGAGCAGCCCCAGCATTTT.